The present entry profiles one T cell receptor (beta chain) with its context. The V end was cut by 4 bases, the J end by 7 bases, with 18 bases between. Germline V gives CDR1 SGHDT, CDR2 YYEEEE. The CDR3 covers 15 residues. The sample is drawn from a study of blood T cell repertoires in COVID-19. Some clones are missing from TCRdb's copy, which holds only in-frame ones; the method was immunoSEQ multiplex PCR. This table holds tens of thousands of clones, 80% to 90% found once. The chain carries TRBV5-6 and TRBJ1-5; D is perhaps TRBD1 (5 bases). Sequences were obtained from peripheral blood. The origin of this receptor is a man in his sixties or seventies with acute or convalescent COVID-19. Written as DNA, the CDR3 is TGTGCCAGCAGCACGGCGTTGGGGGGGAACCAGCCCCAGCATTTT. Translating gives CASSTALGGNQPQHF. The variable domain in full, with the rest retrieved from reference TRBV5-6 and TRBJ1-5, is DAGVTQSPTHLIKTRGQQVTLRCSPKSGHDTVSWYQQALGQGPQFIFQYYEEEERQRGNFPDRFSGHQFPNYSSELNVNALLLGDSALYLCASSTALGGNQPQHFGDGTRLSIL.